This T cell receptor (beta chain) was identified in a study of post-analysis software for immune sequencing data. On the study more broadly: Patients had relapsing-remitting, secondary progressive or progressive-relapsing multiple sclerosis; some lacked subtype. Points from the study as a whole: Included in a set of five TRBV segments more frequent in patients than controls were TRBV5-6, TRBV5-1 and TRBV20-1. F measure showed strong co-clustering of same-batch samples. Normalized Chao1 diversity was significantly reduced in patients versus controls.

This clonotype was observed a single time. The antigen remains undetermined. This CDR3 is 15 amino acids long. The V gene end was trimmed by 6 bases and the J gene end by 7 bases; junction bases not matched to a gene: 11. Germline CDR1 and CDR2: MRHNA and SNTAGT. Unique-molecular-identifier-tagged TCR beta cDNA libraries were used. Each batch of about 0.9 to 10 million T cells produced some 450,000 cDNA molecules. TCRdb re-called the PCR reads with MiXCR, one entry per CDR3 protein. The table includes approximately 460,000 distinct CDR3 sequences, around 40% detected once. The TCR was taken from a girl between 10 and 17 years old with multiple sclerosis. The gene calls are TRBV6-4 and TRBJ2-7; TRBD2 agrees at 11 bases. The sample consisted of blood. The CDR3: CASSYSGRAGDEQYF. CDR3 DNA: TGTGCCAGCAGCTATAGCGGGAGGGCCGGGGATGAGCAGTACTTC.